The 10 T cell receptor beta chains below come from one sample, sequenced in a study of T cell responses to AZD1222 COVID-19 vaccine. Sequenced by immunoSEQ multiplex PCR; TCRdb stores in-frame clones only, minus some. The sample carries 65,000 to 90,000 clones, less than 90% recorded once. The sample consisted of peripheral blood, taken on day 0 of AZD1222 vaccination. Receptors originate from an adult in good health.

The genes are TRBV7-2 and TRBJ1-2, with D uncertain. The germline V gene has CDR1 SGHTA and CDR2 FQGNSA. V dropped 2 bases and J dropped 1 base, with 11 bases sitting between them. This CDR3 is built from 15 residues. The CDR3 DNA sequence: TGTGCCAGCAGCTTATCGGCAGGTGGTAACTATGGCTACACCTTC. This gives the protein CASSLSAGGNYGYTF.

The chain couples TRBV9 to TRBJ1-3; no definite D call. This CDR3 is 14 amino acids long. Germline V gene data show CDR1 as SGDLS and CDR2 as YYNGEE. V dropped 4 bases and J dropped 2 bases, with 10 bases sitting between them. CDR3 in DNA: TGTGCCAGCAGCCGCGGTGGGGCTGGAAACACCATATATTTT. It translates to CASSRGGAGNTIYF.

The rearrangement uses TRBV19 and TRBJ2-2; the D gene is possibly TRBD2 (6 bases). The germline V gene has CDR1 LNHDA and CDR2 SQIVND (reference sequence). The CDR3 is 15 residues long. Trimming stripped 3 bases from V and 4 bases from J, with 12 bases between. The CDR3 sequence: CASSILFSGTGELFF. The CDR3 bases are TGTGCCAGTAGTATTCTCTTTAGCGGCACCGGGGAGCTGTTTTTT.

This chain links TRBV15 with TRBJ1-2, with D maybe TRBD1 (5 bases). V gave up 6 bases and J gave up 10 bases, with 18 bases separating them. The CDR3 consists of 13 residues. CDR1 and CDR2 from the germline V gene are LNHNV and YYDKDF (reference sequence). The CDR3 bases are TGTGCCACCAGGCCCGGGACCGTAGAAGACTACACCTTC. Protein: CATRPGTVEDYTF.

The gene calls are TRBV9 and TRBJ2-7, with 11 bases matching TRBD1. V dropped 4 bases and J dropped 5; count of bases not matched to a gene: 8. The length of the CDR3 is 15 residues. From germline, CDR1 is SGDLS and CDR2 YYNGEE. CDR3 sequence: CASSPRTGGIHEQYF. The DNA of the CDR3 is TGTGCCAGCAGCCCTCGGACAGGGGGCATCCACGAGCAGTACTTC. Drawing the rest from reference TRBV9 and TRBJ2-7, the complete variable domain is DSGVTQTPKHLITATGQRVTLRCSPRSGDLSVYWYQQSLDQGLQFLIQYYNGEERAKGNILERFSAQQFPDLHSELNLSSLELGDSALYFCASSPRTGGIHEQYFGPGTRLTVT.

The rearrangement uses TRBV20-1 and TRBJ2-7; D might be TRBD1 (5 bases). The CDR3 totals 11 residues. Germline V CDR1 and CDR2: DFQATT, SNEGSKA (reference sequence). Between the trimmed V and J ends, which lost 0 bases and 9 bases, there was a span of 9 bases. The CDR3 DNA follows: TGCAGTGCTAGAGATTGGGGCGGGCAGTACTTC. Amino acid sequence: CSARDWGGQYF.

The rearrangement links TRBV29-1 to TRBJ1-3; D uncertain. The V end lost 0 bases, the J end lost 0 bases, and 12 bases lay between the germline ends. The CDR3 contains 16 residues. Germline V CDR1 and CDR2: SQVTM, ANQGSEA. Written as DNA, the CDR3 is TGCAGCGTTGAAGACGGGCTGCCTTCCTCTGGAAACACCATATATTTT. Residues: CSVEDGLPSSGNTIYF.

This chain's CDR3 is CSVERAGGHGYTF. For the CDR3, the DNA is TGCAGCGTTGAAAGAGCAGGAGGACATGGCTACACCTTC. V usage is TRBV29-1 and J usage is TRBJ1-2; D unresolved. V was clipped by 2 bases and J by 6 bases, with 13 bases between them. Germline CDR1 and CDR2: SQVTM and ANQGSEA. This CDR3 spans 13 amino acids. Full variable domain (outside the CDR3, taken from reference TRBV29-1 and TRBJ1-2): SAVISQKPSRDICQRGTSLTIQCQVDSQVTMMFWYRQQPGQSLTLIATANQGSEATYESGFVIDKFPISRPNLTFSTLTVSNMSPEDSSIYLCSVERAGGHGYTFGSGTRLTVV.

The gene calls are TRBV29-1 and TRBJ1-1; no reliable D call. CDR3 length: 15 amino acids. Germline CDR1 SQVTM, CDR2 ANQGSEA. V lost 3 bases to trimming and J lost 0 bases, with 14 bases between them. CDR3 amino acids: CSVDSTELLNTEAFF. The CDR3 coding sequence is TGCAGCGTTGATTCGACTGAGCTACTGAACACTGAAGCTTTCTTT.

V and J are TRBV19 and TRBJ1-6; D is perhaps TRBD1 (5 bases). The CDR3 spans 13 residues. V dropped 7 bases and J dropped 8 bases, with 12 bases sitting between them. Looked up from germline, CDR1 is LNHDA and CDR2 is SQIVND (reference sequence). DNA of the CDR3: TGTGCCAGTAATCCGCGGGACTATTCACCCCTCCACTTT. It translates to CASNPRDYSPLHF.